The 21 T cell receptor beta chains listed next were all sequenced from one sample in a study of cytomegalovirus exposure and HLA in healthy donors. 13 Jbeta primers and 60 Vbeta primers were used for the PCR. The data were produced by immunoSEQ multiplex PCR, yet TCRdb's version contains in-frame clones alone and is incomplete. The repertoire table contains about 130,000 clones. Sequenced input: PBMCs. Source of these receptors: a woman between 40 and 50 years old in good health and CMV-seronegative.

The chain joins TRBV28 to TRBJ2-7; TRBD1 agrees at 9 bases. CDR3 length: 13 residues. Per germline, CDR1 MDHEN and CDR2 SYDVKM. After removal of 10 bases from V and 5 bases from J, the junction contained 9 bases not matched to a gene. DNA for the CDR3: TGTGCCACGTGGAGGACAGGGGAGAACGAGCAGTACTTC. This codes for CATWRTGENEQYF.

The rearrangement joins TRBV6-5 to TRBJ1-4; 7 bases align to TRBD1. The CDR3 length is 15 residues. V lost 6 bases and J lost 5; bases outside the gene matches: 9. From germline, CDR1 is MNHEY and CDR2 SVGAGI. The CDR3 sequence: CASRQTGEENEKLFF. For the CDR3, the DNA is TGTGCCAGCAGACAAACAGGGGAGGAAAATGAAAAACTGTTTTTT.

This chain joins TRBV9 and TRBJ1-6; D may be TRBD1 (6 bases). Per the germline V gene, CDR1 is SGDLS and CDR2 is YYNGEE. Deletions cut 0 bases from V and 11 bases from J, with 12 bases between. The CDR3 runs to 14 residues. CDR3 DNA: TGTGCCAGCAGCGTAGGACAGGACATTCCACCCCTCCACTTT. It yields the protein CASSVGQDIPPLHF.

This chain joins TRBV5-1 and TRBJ2-1, with 9 bases that match TRBD1. Germline CDR1 and CDR2: SGHRS and YFSETQ. The CDR3 contains 15 residues. The ends lost 4 bases at V and 10 bases at J; junction bases unmatched: 12. CDR3 DNA: TGCGCCAGCAGCCTAACACCGGGACAGGGATACGAGCAGTTCTTC. Translating gives CASSLTPGQGYEQFF.

J is TRBJ1-1 and V is TRBV4-1; no firm D call. V was cut by 2 bases and J by 10 bases, with 14 bases left in between. Germline CDR1 and CDR2: MGHRA and YSYEKL. This CDR3 has 13 residues. The CDR3 loop reads CASSQIALGVAFF. The CDR3, as DNA: TGCGCCAGCAGCCAAATAGCATTGGGAGTAGCTTTCTTT.

The CDR3 DNA reads TGTGCCAGCAGCCAGGGACAGCCTGCGAACACCGGGGAGCTGTTTTTT. Translated: CASSQGQPANTGELFF. This chain links TRBV14 with TRBJ2-2, with 7 bases fitting TRBD1. The CDR3 extends over 16 amino acids. V was pared by 3 bases and J by 0 bases, with 4 bases of the junction left unmatched. In germline, CDR1 is SGHDN, CDR2 FVKESK.

The J gene is TRBJ2-3, the V gene TRBV6-5; 7 nucleotides line up with TRBD2. Trimming at V came to 0 bases and at J to 5 bases, leaving 8 bases not matched to a gene. This CDR3 is 16 amino acids long. Per germline, CDR1 MNHEY and CDR2 SVGAGI. In DNA form, the CDR3 reads TGTGCCAGCAGTTACTCGAATGTCGGGGGGAGAGATACGCAGTATTTT. It codes for CASSYSNVGGRDTQYF.

J is TRBJ1-2 and V is TRBV28; D is unclear. Deletions cut 6 bases from V and 3 bases from J, with 8 bases between. The V gene's germline CDR1 is MDHEN and CDR2 SYDVKM. This CDR3 spans 12 amino acids. CDR3 loop: CASRREDYGYTF. As DNA, the CDR3 is TGTGCCAGCAGGCGGGAGGACTATGGCTACACCTTC.

As to this clone: Germline and junction disagree at one end, which may indicate a read error. Other nucleotide sequences in the sample specify the same CDR3. The chain uses TRBV7-7 and TRBJ2-3, with 8 bases lining up with TRBD1. CDR3 length: 15 residues. Germline values: CDR1 SSHAT, CDR2 FNYEAQ (reference sequence). CDR3 in amino acids: CASSLGQGAGDTQYF. CDR3 DNA sequence: TGTGCTAGCAGCTTGGGGCAGGGGGCGGGGGATACGCAGTATTTT.

This chain uses TRBV28 with TRBJ1-5, with D hard to call. CDR1 MDHEN and CDR2 SYDVKM come from the germline V gene. The germline V and J ends were trimmed by 3 bases and 7 bases, with 7 bases remaining between them. The CDR3 has 12 residues. For the CDR3, the DNA is TGTGCCAGCAGTTTTGGAGTCCAGCCCCAGCATTTT. Protein sequence: CASSFGVQPQHF. The entire variable domain, with the rest obtained from reference TRBV28 and TRBJ1-5, is as follows: DVKVTQSSRYLVKRTGEKVFLECVQDMDHENMFWYRQDPGLGLRLIYFSYDVKMKEKGDIPEGYSVSREKKERFSLILESASTNQTSMYLCASSFGVQPQHFGDGTRLSIL.

The rearrangement uses TRBV7-9 and TRBJ2-4; possibly TRBD1 for D (6 bases). Germline CDR1 is SEHNR and CDR2 is FQNEAQ (reference sequence). The CDR3 extends over 14 amino acids. V lost 2 bases and J 2 bases, leaving 7 bases between the germline ends. The CDR3 region is CASSLTGPKNIQYF. The CDR3 region has the DNA TGTGCCAGCAGCTTAACAGGGCCCAAAAACATTCAGTACTTC.

The genes are TRBV13 and TRBJ2-7; 9 nucleotides line up with TRBD1. This CDR3 is built from 13 residues. V lost 5 bases and J lost 3; bases outside the gene matches: 2. CDR1 and CDR2 from the germline V gene are PRHDT and FYEKMQ (reference sequence). The CDR3 sequence: CASSAGQGYEQYF. The CDR3 bases are TGTGCCAGCAGCGCGGGACAGGGCTACGAGCAGTACTTC.

CDR3 sequence (DNA): TGTGCCATCAGTGAGTCGAAACTGACAGATACGCAGTATTTT. Translated, it gives CAISESKLTDTQYF. This sequence joins TRBV10-3 and TRBJ2-3; the D is unclear. The V and J ends lost 0 bases and 3 bases respectively, with 7 bases between them. CDR1 and CDR2 from the germline V gene are ENHRY and SYGVKD. The CDR3 has 14 residues.

The chain has TRBV19 and TRBJ2-1; 9 bases are a match to TRBD2. Germline CDR1 reads LNHDA; CDR2 reads SQIVND (reference sequence). V shed 4 bases, J shed 6 bases, and the junction held 4 bases outside the gene matches. The CDR3 extends over 14 amino acids. The CDR3 sequence: CASSKGLAVNEQFF. As DNA, the CDR3 is TGTGCCAGTAGTAAGGGACTAGCTGTCAATGAGCAGTTCTTC.

The V call is TRBV19, the J call TRBJ2-7, with no clear D. The V and J ends lost 3 bases and 5 bases respectively, with 11 bases between them. In germline, CDR1 is LNHDA, CDR2 SQIVND (reference sequence). The CDR3 has 13 residues. The DNA of the CDR3 is TGTGCCAGTAGTATCCCCCCTATTCACGAGCAGTACTTC. As protein: CASSIPPIHEQYF.

V usage is TRBV6-4 and J usage is TRBJ2-1; TRBD2 agrees at 11 bases. Germline CDR1 is MRHNA and CDR2 is SNTAGT. The J segment lost 6 bases and the V segment lost 8 bases, leaving 12 bases of the junction unmatched. The CDR3 runs to 16 residues. This CDR3 is CASPPKGLADSNEQFF. CDR3 in DNA: TGTGCCAGCCCCCCCAAGGGACTAGCGGATAGCAATGAGCAGTTCTTC.

The CDR3 sequence: CASSSRLAGSNTDTQYF. The CDR3 DNA reads as TGTGCCAGCAGCTCTCGTTTAGCGGGGTCAAACACAGATACGCAGTATTTT. The J gene is TRBJ2-3, the V gene TRBV7-2, with TRBD2 identical over 8 bases. Germline lookup yields CDR1 SGHTA and CDR2 FQGNSA. The V and J ends lost 4 bases and 2 bases, in that order; junction bases with no gene match: 11. The CDR3 is 17 amino acids.

The CDR3 bases are TGTGCCAGCAGCTTGGCTTTGGACAGGGGGGACGAGCAGTACTTC. It translates to CASSLALDRGDEQYF. The rearrangement links TRBV5-4 to TRBJ2-7; TRBD1 matches 10 bases. CDR3 length: 15 residues. V lost 0 bases and J lost 5; bases outside the gene matches: 5. CDR1 and CDR2 (germline): SGHNT, YYREEE (reference sequence). Full variable domain (outside the CDR3, taken from reference TRBV5-4 and TRBJ2-7): ETGVTQSPTHLIKTRGQQVTLRCSSQSGHNTVSWYQQALGQGPQFIFQYYREEENGRGNFPPRFSGLQFPNYSSELNVNALELDDSALYLCASSLALDRGDEQYFGPGTRLTVT.

The chain couples TRBV4-1 to TRBJ2-1; 11 positions agree with TRBD2. Germline loops: CDR1 MGHRA, CDR2 YSYEKL. Trimming took 2 bases from V and 4 from J; bases not matched to a gene: 4. This CDR3 comprises 16 residues. For the CDR3, the DNA is TGCGCCAGCAGCCAACCGACTAGCGGGGTTTACAATGAGCAGTTCTTC. Residues: CASSQPTSGVYNEQFF.

The J gene is TRBJ1-5, the V gene TRBV7-2, with 10 bases matching TRBD1. J lost 4 bases, V lost 6 bases, and 3 bases had no gene match. This CDR3 comprises 14 residues. Germline assignment: CDR1 SGHTA and CDR2 FQGNSA. CDR3 nucleotides: TGTGCCAGCAGACAGGACAGGGGGAATCAGCCCCAGCATTTT. Its protein is CASRQDRGNQPQHF.

The gene calls are TRBV5-1 and TRBJ1-5; tentatively, D is TRBD1 (5 bases). This CDR3 has 17 amino acids. V was cut by 1 base and J by 1 base, with 15 bases left in between. From germline, CDR1 is SGHRS and CDR2 YFSETQ. The CDR3 is CASSLNPQGVSNQPQHF. The DNA of the CDR3 is TGCGCCAGCAGCTTGAATCCGCAGGGTGTAAGCAATCAGCCCCAGCATTTT.